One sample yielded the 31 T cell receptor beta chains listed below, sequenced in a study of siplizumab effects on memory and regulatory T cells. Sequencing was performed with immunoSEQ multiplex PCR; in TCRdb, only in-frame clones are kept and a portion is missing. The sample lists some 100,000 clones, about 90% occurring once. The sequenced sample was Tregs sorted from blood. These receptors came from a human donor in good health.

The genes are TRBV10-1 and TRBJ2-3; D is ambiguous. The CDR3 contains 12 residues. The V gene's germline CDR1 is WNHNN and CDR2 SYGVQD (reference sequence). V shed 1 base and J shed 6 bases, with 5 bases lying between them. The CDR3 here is CASSELGDTQYF. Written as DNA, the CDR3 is TGCGCCAGCAGTGAGTTGGGTGATACGCAGTATTTT.

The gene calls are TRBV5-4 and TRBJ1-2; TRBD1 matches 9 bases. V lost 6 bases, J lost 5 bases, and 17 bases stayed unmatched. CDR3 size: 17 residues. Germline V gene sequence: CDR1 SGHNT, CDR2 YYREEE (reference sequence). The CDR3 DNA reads TGTGCCAGCATCCCTGGCCGATTCCCCGGGACAGGGTATGGCTACACCTTC. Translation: CASIPGRFPGTGYGYTF.

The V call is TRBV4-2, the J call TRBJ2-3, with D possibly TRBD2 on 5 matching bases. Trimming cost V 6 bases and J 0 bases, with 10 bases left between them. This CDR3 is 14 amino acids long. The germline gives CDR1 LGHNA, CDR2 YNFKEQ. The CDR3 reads CASSTLGSTDTQYF. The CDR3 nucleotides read TGTGCCAGCAGTACACTAGGGAGCACAGATACGCAGTATTTT.

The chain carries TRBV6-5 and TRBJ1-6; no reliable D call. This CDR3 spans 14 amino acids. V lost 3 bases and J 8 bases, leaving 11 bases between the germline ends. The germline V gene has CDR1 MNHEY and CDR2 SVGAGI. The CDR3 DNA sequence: TGTGCCAGCAGTTATAACGGGAGGGATTCACCCCTCCACTTT. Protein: CASSYNGRDSPLHF.

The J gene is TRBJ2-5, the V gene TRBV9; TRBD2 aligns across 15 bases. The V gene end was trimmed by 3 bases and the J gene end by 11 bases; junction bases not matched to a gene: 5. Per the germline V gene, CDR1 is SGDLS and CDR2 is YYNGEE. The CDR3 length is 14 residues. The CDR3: CASSAGTSGGRQYF. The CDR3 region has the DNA TGTGCCAGCAGCGCCGGGACTAGCGGGGGGAGGCAGTACTTC.

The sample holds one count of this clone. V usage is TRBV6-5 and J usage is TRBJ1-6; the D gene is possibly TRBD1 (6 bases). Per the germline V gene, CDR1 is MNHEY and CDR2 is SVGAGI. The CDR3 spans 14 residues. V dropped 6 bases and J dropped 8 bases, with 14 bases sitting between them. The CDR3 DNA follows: TGTGCCAGCAGAACCCAGGGGTGGCATTCACCCCTCCACTTT. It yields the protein CASRTQGWHSPLHF.

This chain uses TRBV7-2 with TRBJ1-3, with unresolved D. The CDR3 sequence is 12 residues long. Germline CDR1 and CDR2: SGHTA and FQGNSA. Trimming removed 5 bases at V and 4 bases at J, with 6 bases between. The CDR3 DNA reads TGTGCCAGCAGCCCTACAGGAAACACCATATATTTT. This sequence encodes CASSPTGNTIYF.

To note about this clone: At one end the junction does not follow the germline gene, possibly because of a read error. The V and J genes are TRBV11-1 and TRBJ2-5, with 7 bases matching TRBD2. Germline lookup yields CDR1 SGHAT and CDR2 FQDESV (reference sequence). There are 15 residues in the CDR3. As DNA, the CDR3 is TGTGCCAGCAGTTTAGTGCGGGAGATTTGGGAGACCCAGTACTTC. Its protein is CASSLVREIWETQYF.

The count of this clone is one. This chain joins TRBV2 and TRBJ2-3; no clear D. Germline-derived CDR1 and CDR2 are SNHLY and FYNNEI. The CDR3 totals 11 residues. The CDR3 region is CARSLFDTQYF. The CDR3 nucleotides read TGTGCGCGATCGTTGTTTGATACGCAGTATTTT.

CDR3 amino acids: CASSLAGLGADTQYF. CDR3 nucleotide sequence: TGTGCCAGCAGCTTGGCGGGACTGGGGGCAGATACGCAGTATTTT. This chain links TRBV5-6 with TRBJ2-3; D is possibly TRBD2 (6 bases). Deletions cut 0 bases from V and 4 bases from J, with 12 bases between. CDR3 length: 15 amino acids. Looked up from germline, CDR1 is SGHDT and CDR2 is YYEEEE.

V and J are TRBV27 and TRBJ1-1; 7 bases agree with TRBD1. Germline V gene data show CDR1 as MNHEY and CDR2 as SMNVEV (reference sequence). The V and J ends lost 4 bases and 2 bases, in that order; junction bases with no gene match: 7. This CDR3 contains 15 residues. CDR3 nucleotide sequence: TGTGCCAGCAGTTACCTGGACAGGTACAACACTGAAGCTTTCTTT. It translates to CASSYLDRYNTEAFF.

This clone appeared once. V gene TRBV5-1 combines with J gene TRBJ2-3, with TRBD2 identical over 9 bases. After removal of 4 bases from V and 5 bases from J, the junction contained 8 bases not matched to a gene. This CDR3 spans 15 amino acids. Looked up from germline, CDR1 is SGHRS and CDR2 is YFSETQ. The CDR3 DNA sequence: TGCGCCAGCAGCCCTGGACTAGCGAGTGGAGATACGCAGTATTTT. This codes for CASSPGLASGDTQYF.

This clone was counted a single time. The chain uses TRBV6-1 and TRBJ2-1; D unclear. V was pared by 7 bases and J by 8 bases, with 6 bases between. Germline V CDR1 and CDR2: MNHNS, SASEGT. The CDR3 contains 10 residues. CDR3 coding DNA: TGTGCCAGCATGCTGTATGAGCAGTTCTTC. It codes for CASMLYEQFF.

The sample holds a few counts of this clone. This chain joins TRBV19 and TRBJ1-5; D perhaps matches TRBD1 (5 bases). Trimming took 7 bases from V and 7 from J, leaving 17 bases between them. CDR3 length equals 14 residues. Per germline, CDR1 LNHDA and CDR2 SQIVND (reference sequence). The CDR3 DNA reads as TGTGCCAGTACTTATGGAGGGGATAACCAGCCCCAGCATTTT. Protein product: CASTYGGDNQPQHF.

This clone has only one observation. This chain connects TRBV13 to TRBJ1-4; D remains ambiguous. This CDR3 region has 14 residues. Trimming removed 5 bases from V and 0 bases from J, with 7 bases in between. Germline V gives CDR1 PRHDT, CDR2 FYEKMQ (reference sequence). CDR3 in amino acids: CASSPRSTNEKLFF. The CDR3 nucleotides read TGTGCCAGCAGCCCGAGGTCAACTAATGAAAAACTGTTTTTT.

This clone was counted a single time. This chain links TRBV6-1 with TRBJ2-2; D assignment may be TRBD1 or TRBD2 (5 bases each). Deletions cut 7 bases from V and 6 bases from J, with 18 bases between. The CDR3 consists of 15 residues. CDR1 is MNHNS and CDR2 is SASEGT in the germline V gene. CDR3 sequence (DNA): TGTGCCAGCAACACCCCGGGACGGGGAGCCGGGGAGCTGTTTTTT. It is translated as CASNTPGRGAGELFF.

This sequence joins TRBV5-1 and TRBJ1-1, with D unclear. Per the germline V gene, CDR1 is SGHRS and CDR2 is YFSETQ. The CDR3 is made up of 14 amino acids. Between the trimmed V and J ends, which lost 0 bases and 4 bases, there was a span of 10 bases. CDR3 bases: TGCGCCAGCAGCTTGGAGGTAAGGTCCACTGAAGCTTTCTTT. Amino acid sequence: CASSLEVRSTEAFF.

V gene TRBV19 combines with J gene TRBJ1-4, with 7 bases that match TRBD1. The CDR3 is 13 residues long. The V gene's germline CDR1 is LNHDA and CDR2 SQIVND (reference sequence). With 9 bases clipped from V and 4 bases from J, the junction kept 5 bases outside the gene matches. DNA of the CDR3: TGTGCCAGCAGGGGACAGAATAATGAAAAACTGTTTTTT. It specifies CASRGQNNEKLFF. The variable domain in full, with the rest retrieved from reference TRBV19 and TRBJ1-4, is DGGITQSPKYLFRKEGQNVTLSCEQNLNHDAMYWYRQDPGQGLRLIYYSQIVNDFQKGDIAEGYSVSREKKESFPLTVTSAQKNPTAFYLCASRGQNNEKLFFGSGTQLSVL.

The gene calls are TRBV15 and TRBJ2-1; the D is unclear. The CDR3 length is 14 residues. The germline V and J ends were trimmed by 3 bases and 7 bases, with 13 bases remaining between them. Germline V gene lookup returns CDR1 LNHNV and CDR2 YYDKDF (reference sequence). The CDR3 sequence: CATSSKKGRNEQFF. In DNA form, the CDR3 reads TGTGCCACCAGCAGCAAAAAAGGACGGAATGAGCAGTTCTTC.

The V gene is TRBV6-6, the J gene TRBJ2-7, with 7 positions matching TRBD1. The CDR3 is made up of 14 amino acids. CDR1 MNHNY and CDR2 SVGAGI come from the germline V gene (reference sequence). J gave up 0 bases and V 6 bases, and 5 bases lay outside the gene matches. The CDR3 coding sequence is TGTGCCAGCAGCGTAGACAGGGTCTCCTACGAGCAGTACTTC. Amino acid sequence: CASSVDRVSYEQYF.

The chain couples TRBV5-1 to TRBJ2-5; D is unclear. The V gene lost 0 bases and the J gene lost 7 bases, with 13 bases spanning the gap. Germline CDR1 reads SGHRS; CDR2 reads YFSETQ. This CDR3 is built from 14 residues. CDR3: CASSLAKALGTQYF. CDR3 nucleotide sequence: TGCGCCAGCAGCTTGGCCAAGGCCCTAGGGACCCAGTACTTC.

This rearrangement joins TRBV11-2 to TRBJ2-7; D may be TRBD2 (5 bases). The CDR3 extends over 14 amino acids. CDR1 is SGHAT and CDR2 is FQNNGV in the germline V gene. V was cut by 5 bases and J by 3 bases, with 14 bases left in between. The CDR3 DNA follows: TGTGCCAGCAGCCCGGGGAGTTGGGGCTACGAGCAGTACTTC. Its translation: CASSPGSWGYEQYF.

CDR3 in amino acids: CASGRAGNEQFF. The CDR3, as DNA: TGTGCCAGCGGGAGGGCAGGTAATGAGCAGTTCTTC. V is TRBV27 and J is TRBJ2-1; 7 bases match TRBD2. CDR1 and CDR2 (germline): MNHEY, SMNVEV (reference sequence). The ends lost 8 bases at V and 7 bases at J; junction bases unmatched: 5. This CDR3 region has 12 residues.

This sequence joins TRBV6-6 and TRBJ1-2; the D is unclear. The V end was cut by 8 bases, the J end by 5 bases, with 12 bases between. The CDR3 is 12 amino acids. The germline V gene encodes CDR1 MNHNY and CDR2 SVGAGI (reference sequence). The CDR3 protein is CASGSLGYGYTF. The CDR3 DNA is TGTGCCAGCGGTTCACTGGGGTATGGCTACACCTTC.

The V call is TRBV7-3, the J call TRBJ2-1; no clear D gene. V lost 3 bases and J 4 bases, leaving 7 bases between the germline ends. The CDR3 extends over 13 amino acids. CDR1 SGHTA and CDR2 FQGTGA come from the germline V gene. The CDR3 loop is CASSLLRYNEQFF. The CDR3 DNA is TGTGCCAGCAGCTTGCTACGGTACAATGAGCAGTTCTTC.

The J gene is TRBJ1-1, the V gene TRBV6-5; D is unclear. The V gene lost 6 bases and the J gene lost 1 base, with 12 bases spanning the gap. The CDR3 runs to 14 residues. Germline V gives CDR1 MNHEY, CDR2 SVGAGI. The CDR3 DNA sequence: TGTGCCAGCAGCCTCCTCAGCTGGAACACTGAAGCTTTCTTT. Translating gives CASSLLSWNTEAFF.

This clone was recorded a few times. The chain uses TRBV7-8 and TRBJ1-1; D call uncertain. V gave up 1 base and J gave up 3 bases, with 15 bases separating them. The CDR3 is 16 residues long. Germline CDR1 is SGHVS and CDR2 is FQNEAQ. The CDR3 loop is CASSLGEGFWDTEAFF. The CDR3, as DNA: TGTGCCAGCAGCTTAGGGGAGGGATTTTGGGACACTGAAGCTTTCTTT.

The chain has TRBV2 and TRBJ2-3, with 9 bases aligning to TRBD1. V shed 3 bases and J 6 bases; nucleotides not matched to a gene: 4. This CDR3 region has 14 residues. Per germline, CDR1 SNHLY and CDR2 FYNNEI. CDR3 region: CASSDWDRADTQYF. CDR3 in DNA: TGTGCCAGCAGTGATTGGGACAGGGCGGATACGCAGTATTTT. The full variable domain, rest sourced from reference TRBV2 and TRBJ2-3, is EPEVTQTPSHQVTQMGQEVILRCVPISNHLYFYWYRQILGQKVEFLVSFYNNEISEKSEIFDDQFSVERPDGSNFTLKIRSTKLEDSAMYFCASSDWDRADTQYFGPGTRLTVL.

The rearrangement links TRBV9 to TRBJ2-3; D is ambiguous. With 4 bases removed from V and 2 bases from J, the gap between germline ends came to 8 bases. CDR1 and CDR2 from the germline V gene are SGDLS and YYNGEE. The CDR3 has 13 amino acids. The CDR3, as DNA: TGTGCCAGCAGCCCTCGGAACACAGATACGCAGTATTTT. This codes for CASSPRNTDTQYF.

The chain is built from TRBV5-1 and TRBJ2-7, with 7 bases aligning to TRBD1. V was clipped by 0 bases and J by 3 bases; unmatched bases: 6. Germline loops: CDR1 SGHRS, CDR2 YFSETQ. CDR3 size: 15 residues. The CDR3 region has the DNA TGCGCCAGCAGCTTGGCCGGGCAGGGGGTCTACGAGCAGTACTTC. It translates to CASSLAGQGVYEQYF.

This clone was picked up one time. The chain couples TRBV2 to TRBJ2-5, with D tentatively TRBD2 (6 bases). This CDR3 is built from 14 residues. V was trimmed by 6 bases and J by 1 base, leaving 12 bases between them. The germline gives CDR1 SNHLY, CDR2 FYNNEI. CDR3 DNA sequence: TGTGCCAGCAGCAGGGACTTCCTCCAAGAGACCCAGTACTTC. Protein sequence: CASSRDFLQETQYF.